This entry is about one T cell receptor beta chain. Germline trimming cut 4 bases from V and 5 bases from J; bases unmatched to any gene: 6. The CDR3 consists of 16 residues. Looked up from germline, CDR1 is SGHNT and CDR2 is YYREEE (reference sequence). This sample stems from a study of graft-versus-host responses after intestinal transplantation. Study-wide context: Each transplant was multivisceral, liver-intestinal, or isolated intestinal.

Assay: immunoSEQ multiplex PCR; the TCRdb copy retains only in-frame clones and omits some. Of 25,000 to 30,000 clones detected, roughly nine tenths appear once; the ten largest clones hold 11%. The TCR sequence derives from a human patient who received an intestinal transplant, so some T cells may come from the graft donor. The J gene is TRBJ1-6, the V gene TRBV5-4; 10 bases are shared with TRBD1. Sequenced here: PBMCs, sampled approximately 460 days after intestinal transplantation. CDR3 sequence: CASSEYGTGDNSPLHF. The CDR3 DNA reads TGTGCCAGCAGCGAATACGGGACAGGGGATAATTCACCCCTCCACTTT. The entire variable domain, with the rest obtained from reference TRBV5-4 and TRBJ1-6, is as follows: ETGVTQSPTHLIKTRGQQVTLRCSSQSGHNTVSWYQQALGQGPQFIFQYYREEENGRGNFPPRFSGLQFPNYSSELNVNALELDDSALYLCASSEYGTGDNSPLHFGNGTRLTVT.